This passage covers 4 T cell receptor beta chains from one sample sequenced in a study of tumor-infiltrating lymphocytes in localized non-small cell lung cancer. Measured with immunoSEQ multiplex PCR; TCRdb has only the in-frame clones, and not every one. The data contain about 13,000 clones, about 70% of them singletons. The sample comprised uninvolved lung tissue not adjacent to the tumor. The receptors shown here come from a human donor with non-small cell lung cancer.

In its sample, this clone was seen a few times. The V and J genes are TRBV6-6 and TRBJ1-1, with TRBD1 matching 7 bases. In germline, CDR1 is MNHNY, CDR2 SVGAGI (reference sequence). Germline trimming cut 9 bases from V and 5 bases from J; bases unmatched to any gene: 12. This CDR3 is 14 amino acids long. Here the CDR3 DNA reads TGTGCCAGTTTGGTACAGGGGCAGGGGACTGAAGCTTTCTTT. Protein sequence: CASLVQGQGTEAFF.

A few counts support this clone. The V call is TRBV5-1, the J call TRBJ1-2; possible D gene TRBD1, 5 bases. Trimming pared 7 bases from V and 4 bases from J, leaving 14 bases between. From germline, CDR1 is SGHRS and CDR2 YFSETQ. This CDR3 has 13 residues. The CDR3 sequence is CASARDRSYGYTF. In DNA form, the CDR3 reads TGCGCCAGCGCCCGGGACCGGAGCTATGGCTACACCTTC.

The chain couples TRBV19 to TRBJ1-2, with 8 bases aligning to TRBD1. The CDR3 totals 15 residues. In germline, CDR1 is LNHDA, CDR2 SQIVND (reference sequence). V gave up 6 bases and J gave up 3 bases; unmatched junction bases: 9. CDR3 nucleotide sequence: TGTGCCAGTAGGAGAATGCAGGGGGCCGACTATGGCTACACCTTC. It specifies CASRRMQGADYGYTF.

The chain is built from TRBV7-9 and TRBJ2-7; TRBD1 matches at 11 bases. CDR3 length equals 15 residues. Germline V gene lookup returns CDR1 SEHNR and CDR2 FQNEAQ (reference sequence). The V gene end was trimmed by 5 bases and the J gene end by 2 bases; junction bases not matched to a gene: 5. The CDR3 DNA sequence: TGTGCCAGCAGCCAGCCGGGACAGGGGGCCTACGAGCAGTACTTC. It specifies CASSQPGQGAYEQYF. The full variable domain, in which reference TRBV7-9 and TRBJ2-7 provide the parts outside the CDR3, is DTGVSQNPRHKITKRGQNVTFRCDPISEHNRLYWYRQTLGQGPEFLTYFQNEAQLEKSRLLSDRFSAERPKGSFSTLEIQRTEQGDSAMYLCASSQPGQGAYEQYFGPGTRLTVT.